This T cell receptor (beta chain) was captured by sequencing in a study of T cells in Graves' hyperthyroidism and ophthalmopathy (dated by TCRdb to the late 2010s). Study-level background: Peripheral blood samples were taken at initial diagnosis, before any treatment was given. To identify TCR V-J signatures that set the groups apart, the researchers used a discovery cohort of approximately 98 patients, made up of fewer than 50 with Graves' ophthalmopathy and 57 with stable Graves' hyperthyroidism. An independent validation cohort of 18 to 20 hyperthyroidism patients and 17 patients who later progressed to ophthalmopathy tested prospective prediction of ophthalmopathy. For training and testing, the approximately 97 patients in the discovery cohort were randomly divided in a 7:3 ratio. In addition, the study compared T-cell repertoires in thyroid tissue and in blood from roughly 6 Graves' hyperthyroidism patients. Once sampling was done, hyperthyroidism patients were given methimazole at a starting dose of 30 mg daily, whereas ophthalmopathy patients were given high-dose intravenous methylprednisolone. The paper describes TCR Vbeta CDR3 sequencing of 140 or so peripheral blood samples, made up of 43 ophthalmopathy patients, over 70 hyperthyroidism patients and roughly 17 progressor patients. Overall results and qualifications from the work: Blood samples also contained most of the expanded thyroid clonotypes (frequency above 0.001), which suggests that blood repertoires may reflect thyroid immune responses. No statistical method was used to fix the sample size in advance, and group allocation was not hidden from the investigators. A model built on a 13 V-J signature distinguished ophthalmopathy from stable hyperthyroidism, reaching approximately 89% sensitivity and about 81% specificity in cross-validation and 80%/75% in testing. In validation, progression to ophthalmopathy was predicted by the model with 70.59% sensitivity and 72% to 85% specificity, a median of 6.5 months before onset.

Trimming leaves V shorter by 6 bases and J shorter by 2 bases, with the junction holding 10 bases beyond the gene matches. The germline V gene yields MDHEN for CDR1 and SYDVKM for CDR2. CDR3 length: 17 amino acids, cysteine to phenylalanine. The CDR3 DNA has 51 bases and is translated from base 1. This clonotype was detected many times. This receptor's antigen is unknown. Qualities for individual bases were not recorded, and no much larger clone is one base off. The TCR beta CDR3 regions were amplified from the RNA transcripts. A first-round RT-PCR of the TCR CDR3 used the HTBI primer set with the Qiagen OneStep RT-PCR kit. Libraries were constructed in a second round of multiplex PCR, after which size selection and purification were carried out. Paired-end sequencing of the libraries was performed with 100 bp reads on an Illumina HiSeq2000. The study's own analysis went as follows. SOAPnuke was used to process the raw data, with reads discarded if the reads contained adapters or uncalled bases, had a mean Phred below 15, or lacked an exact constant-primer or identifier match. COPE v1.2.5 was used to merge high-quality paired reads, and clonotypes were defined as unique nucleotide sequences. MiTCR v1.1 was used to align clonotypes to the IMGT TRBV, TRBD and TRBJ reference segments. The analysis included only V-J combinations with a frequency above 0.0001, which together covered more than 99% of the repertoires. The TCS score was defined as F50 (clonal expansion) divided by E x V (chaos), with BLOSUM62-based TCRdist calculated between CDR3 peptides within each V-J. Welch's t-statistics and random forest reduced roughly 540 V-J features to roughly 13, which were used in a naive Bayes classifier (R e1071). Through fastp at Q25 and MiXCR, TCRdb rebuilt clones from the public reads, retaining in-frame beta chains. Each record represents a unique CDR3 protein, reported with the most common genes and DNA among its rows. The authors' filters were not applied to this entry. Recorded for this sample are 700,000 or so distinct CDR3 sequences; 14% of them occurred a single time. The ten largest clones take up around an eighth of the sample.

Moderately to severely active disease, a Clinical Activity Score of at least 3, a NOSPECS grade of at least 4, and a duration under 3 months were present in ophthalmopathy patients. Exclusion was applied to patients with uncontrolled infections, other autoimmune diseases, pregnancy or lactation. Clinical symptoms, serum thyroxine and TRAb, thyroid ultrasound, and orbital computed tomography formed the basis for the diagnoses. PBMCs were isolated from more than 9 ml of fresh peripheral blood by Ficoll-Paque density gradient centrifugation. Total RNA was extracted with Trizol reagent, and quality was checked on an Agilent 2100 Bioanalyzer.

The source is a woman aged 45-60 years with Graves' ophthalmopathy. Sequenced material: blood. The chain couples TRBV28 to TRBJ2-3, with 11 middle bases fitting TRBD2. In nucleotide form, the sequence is TGTGCCAGCAGGGTTAGCGGGAGGGGTTCCTTCACAGATACGCAGTATTTT. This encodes CASRVSGRGSFTDTQYF.